The rows below give T cell receptor beta chains drawn from one sample of a study of beta chain features in type 1 diabetes. Produced via immunoSEQ multiplex PCR; TCRdb's table is partial and in-frame only. The top ten clones hold just under 0.04% of a sample with 500,000 to 850,000 clones, around 15% of them seen once. Material: naive CD4+ T cells from blood. Receptors were obtained from a man aged 18 to 29 with type 1 diabetes. The CDR3 runs from the conserved cysteine through the conserved F or W. Each record gives: J gene, clone size, V gene, D gene, CDR3 protein, CDR3 DNA. A D gene is named only where the DNA matches it firmly. The size of a clone is reported for some rows only, either as once, few or many, or as a class for expanded clones.

TRBJ1-6 few TRBV30 . CAWSGPGNSPLHF TGTGCCTGGAGTGGTCCGGGGAATTCACCCCTCCACTTT
TRBJ1-5 few TRBV5-6 . CASSIANQPQHF TGTGCCAGCAGTATCGCTAATCAGCCCCAGCATTTT
TRBJ1-3 few TRBV29-1 . CSVTEGASSGNTIYF TGCAGCGTTACGGAGGGAGCATCCTCTGGAAACACCATATATTTT
TRBJ2-3 few TRBV10-3 . CAISGREDTQYF TGTGCCATCAGTGGACGGGAAGATACGCAGTATTTT
TRBJ2-1 . TRBV28 . CASTKAGLDEQFF TGTGCCAGCACAAAGGCGGGCCTCGATGAGCAGTTCTTC
TRBJ2-1 . TRBV4-1 TRBD2 CASSPFPRGRGHNEQFF TGCGCCAGCAGCCCCTTCCCTAGAGGGAGGGGTCACAATGAGCAGTTCTTC
TRBJ1-6 . TRBV5-4 TRBD1 CASSLADRGLSPLHF TGTGCCAGCAGCTTGGCGGACAGGGGGCTGTCACCCCTCCACTTT
TRBJ1-1 . TRBV28 . CASRPSLTNSEAFF TGTGCCAGCAGGCCTTCGTTGACCAACTCTGAAGCTTTCTTT
TRBJ2-6 few TRBV19 . CASSIGLLGANVLTF TGTGCCAGTAGTATCGGGTTACTCGGGGCCAACGTCCTGACTTTC
TRBJ2-1 once TRBV4-2 . CASSRRGTQLTNNEQFF TGTGCCAGCAGCCGCAGGGGGACTCAGCTAACCAACAATGAGCAGTTCTTC
TRBJ1-1 few TRBV11-2 . CASSLVGRVGTEAFF TGTGCCAGCAGCTTGGTAGGTAGGGTGGGCACTGAAGCTTTCTTT
TRBJ2-7 few TRBV7-9 TRBD2 CASSPLAGGFYEQYF TGTGCCAGCAGCCCCCTAGCGGGAGGCTTCTACGAGCAGTACTTC
TRBJ1-1 few TRBV2 . CASSEEGPLTEAFF TGTGCCAGCAGTGAAGAGGGCCCATTGACTGAAGCTTTCTTT
TRBJ2-3 . TRBV18 . CASSPSRGGPSTDTQYF TGTGCCAGCTCACCCAGTCGCGGAGGGCCCAGCACAGATACGCAGTATTTT
TRBJ2-1 . TRBV30 . CAGRFSGLWQFF TGTGCCGGACGGTTCTCAGGGCTCTGGCAGTTCTTC
TRBJ2-3 . TRBV11-2 . CASSLHGTDTQYF TGTGCCAGCAGCTTACACGGCACAGATACGCAGTATTTT
TRBJ1-5 few TRBV30 . CAWSGGGAYSNQPQHF TGTGCCTGGAGTGGGGGGGGAGCGTATAGCAATCAGCCCCAGCATTTT
TRBJ2-5 few TRBV5-6 . CASRTPSGPGPQYF TGTGCCAGCAGAACTCCTTCCGGGCCGGGCCCACAGTACTTC
TRBJ2-5 . TRBV18 TRBD1 CASSPPDRVETQYF TGTGCCAGCTCACCACCCGACAGGGTAGAGACCCAGTACTTC
TRBJ1-3 . TRBV7-2 . CASSPSTGNTIYF TGTGCCAGCAGCCCGTCAACAGGAAACACCATATATTTT
TRBJ2-7 . TRBV18 TRBD1 CASSVGQGSYEQYF TGTGCCAGCTCAGTGGGACAGGGATCCTACGAGCAGTACTTC
TRBJ2-7 few TRBV27 . CASSSPGNYEQYF TGTGCCAGCAGTTCCCCGGGGAACTACGAGCAGTACTTC
TRBJ2-7 . TRBV19 . CASSIWRTSYEQYF TGTGCCAGTAGTATCTGGCGAACGTCCTACGAGCAGTACTTC
TRBJ1-1 . TRBV7-9 . CASSLGRTVKNTEAFF TGTGCCAGCAGCTTAGGACGGACAGTTAAGAACACTGAAGCTTTCTTT
TRBJ2-1 few TRBV18 . CASSPPRSGSSYNEQFF TGTGCCAGCTCACCACCGAGGTCCGGGAGCTCCTACAATGAGCAGTTCTTC
TRBJ1-1 few TRBV6-5 . CASSDTGYTEAFF TGTGCCAGCAGTGACACAGGCTACACTGAAGCTTTCTTT
TRBJ2-7 . TRBV30 . CGCGRGSYEQYF TGTGGGTGTGGCCGGGGGTCCTACGAGCAGTACTTC
TRBJ1-3 few TRBV7-9 . CASSPGVAGNTIYF TGTGCCAGCAGCCCAGGGGTAGCTGGAAACACCATATATTTT
TRBJ2-1 few TRBV6-6 TRBD2 CASSLAGTSIYNEQFF TGTGCCAGCAGCTTAGCCGGGACTAGCATCTACAATGAGCAGTTCTTC
TRBJ2-7 few TRBV29-1 . CSVSASGYEQYF TGCAGCGTTAGTGCGTCGGGGTACGAGCAGTACTTC
TRBJ1-1 . TRBV30 . CAWSMTGMNTEAFF TGTGCCTGGAGTATGACGGGGATGAACACTGAAGCTTTCTTT
TRBJ2-7 . TRBV5-1 . CASSSGGQSYEQYF TGCGCCAGCAGCTCCGGGGGACAGAGCTACGAGCAGTACTTC
TRBJ2-1 . TRBV7-8 TRBD1 CASSLAGRQGYNEQFF TGTGCCAGCAGCTTAGCAGGGCGACAGGGGTACAATGAGCAGTTCTTC
TRBJ2-2 . TRBV7-2 . CASRPWSSPTGELFF TGTGCCAGCAGGCCCTGGAGTTCTCCCACCGGGGAGCTGTTTTTT
TRBJ1-3 . TRBV29-1 . CSYQRISGNTIYF TGCAGCTATCAGAGGATCTCTGGAAACACCATATATTTT
TRBJ2-1 few TRBV18 . CASSPGPSSYNEQFF TGTGCCAGCTCACCAGGGCCCAGCTCCTACAATGAGCAGTTCTTC
TRBJ1-1 . TRBV6-5 TRBD1 CASSRGRTEAFF TGTGCCAGCTCCAGGGGGCGAACTGAAGCTTTCTTT
TRBJ1-1 few TRBV19 . CASSQQGDGTEAFF TGTGCCAGTAGTCAGCAGGGTGATGGAACTGAAGCTTTCTTT
TRBJ1-4 few TRBV4-3 . CASSPPGEKLFF TGCGCCAGCAGCCCCCCGGGTGAAAAACTGTTTTTT
TRBJ2-7 few TRBV14 TRBD2 CASSSTSGASYEQYF TGTGCCAGCAGCTCAACTAGCGGGGCCTCCTACGAGCAGTACTTC
TRBJ2-5 few TRBV7-9 . CASRVGTPQETQYF TGTGCCAGCAGGGTCGGGACTCCCCAAGAGACCCAGTACTTC
TRBJ2-1 few TRBV5-1 . CASSLVGGNEQFF TGCGCCAGCAGCTTGGTCGGGGGAAATGAGCAGTTCTTC
TRBJ1-1 . TRBV29-1 . CSVVSFSGTEAFF TGCAGCGTTGTTTCTTTTTCGGGCACTGAAGCTTTCTTT
TRBJ2-7 . TRBV6-6 . CASRTGASEQYF TGTGCCAGCAGAACCGGGGCCTCCGAGCAGTACTTC
TRBJ1-1 few TRBV19 TRBD1 CASTRLQGQPNTEAFF TGTGCCAGTACCCGTCTCCAGGGACAGCCGAACACTGAAGCTTTCTTT
TRBJ2-1 few TRBV19 TRBD1 CASSIGRDRGNEQFF TGTGCCAGTAGTATAGGCCGGGACAGGGGGAATGAGCAGTTCTTC
TRBJ1-2 . TRBV28 TRBD1 CASRRQGSGYTF TGTGCCAGCAGACGACAGGGGTCAGGCTACACCTTC
TRBJ2-1 . TRBV11-3 . CASSLDRDHSNEQFF TGTGCCAGCAGCTTAGATCGGGACCACTCCAATGAGCAGTTCTTC
TRBJ2-1 . TRBV7-2 . CASSFPGPYNEQFF TGTGCCAGCAGCTTTCCGGGGCCATACAATGAGCAGTTCTTC
TRBJ2-1 few TRBV28 . CASSGRDQSSYNEQFF TGTGCCAGCAGTGGTAGGGACCAGAGCTCCTACAATGAGCAGTTCTTC
TRBJ1-4 . TRBV30 . CAWSVGGGRGEKLFF TGTGCCTGGAGTGTCGGAGGGGGAAGGGGTGAAAAACTGTTTTTT
TRBJ2-7 few TRBV29-1 . CSVGPSGTPTKQYF TGCAGCGTTGGGCCTTCGGGGACCCCAACCAAGCAGTACTTC